These 9 T cell receptor beta chains share one sample of origin, sequenced in a study of cytomegalovirus exposure and HLA in healthy donors. Researchers ran the PCR with 60 Vbeta and 13 Jbeta primers. Data came from immunoSEQ multiplex PCR; TCRdb stores just in-frame clones and leaves some out. The sample records roughly 120,000 clones, about 79% being singletons. The specimen sequenced was PBMCs. These receptors came from a man in his fifties or sixties in good health and CMV-seronegative.

V and J are TRBV28 and TRBJ1-2; the match to TRBD1 covers 10 bases. The CDR3 loop spans 14 amino acids. Germline V lookup: CDR1 MDHEN, CDR2 SYDVKM. Trimming at V came to 2 bases and at J to 4 bases, leaving 1 base not matched to a gene. Written as DNA, the CDR3 is TGTGCCAGCAGTTTAGGGACAGGGGTCTATGGCTACACCTTC. This codes for CASSLGTGVYGYTF.

This clone has just a few counts. This rearrangement joins TRBV29-1 to TRBJ1-1; 8 bases align to TRBD1. V gave up 6 bases and J gave up 4 bases; unmatched junction bases: 13. Germline CDR1 and CDR2: SQVTM and ANQGSEA. The CDR3 loop spans 15 amino acids. This chain's CDR3 is CSVLNRGAGGTEAFF. The CDR3 coding sequence is TGCAGCGTCCTTAACAGGGGGGCGGGTGGCACTGAAGCTTTCTTT.

This clone occurred once. In the same sample, other DNA sequences code for this CDR3. The chain carries TRBV28 and TRBJ1-4; maybe TRBD1 (5 bases). The germline V and J ends were trimmed by 6 bases and 0 bases, with 11 bases remaining between them. This CDR3 contains 15 residues. Germline loops: CDR1 MDHEN, CDR2 SYDVKM. The CDR3, as DNA: TGTGCCAGCAGCGCCCCAGGGACAACTAATGAAAAACTGTTTTTT. Translated: CASSAPGTTNEKLFF. Full variable domain (remainder filled in from reference TRBV28 and TRBJ1-4): DVKVTQSSRYLVKRTGEKVFLECVQDMDHENMFWYRQDPGLGLRLIYFSYDVKMKEKGDIPEGYSVSREKKERFSLILESASTNQTSMYLCASSAPGTTNEKLFFGSGTQLSVL.

This clone is medium-sized within its sample. The chain employs TRBV19 and TRBJ1-1; D uncertain. The germline V gene has CDR1 LNHDA and CDR2 SQIVND (reference sequence). The length of the CDR3 is 15 residues. V was pared by 7 bases and J by 0 bases, with 15 bases between. CDR3 bases: TGTGCCAGTAAGGAGACTACGAACCTGAACACTGAAGCTTTCTTT. Protein product: CASKETTNLNTEAFF.

This clone occurred a few times. The chain recombines TRBV6-6 with TRBJ1-2; TRBD1 agrees at 7 bases. CDR1 is MNHNY, CDR2 SVGAGI, per germline (reference sequence). Unmatched junction bases numbered 5, after V lost 4 bases and J lost 3 bases. There are 14 residues in the CDR3. The CDR3 here is CASSWGQSDYGYTF. Here the CDR3 DNA reads TGTGCCAGCAGTTGGGGACAGTCGGACTATGGCTACACCTTC.

The chain combines TRBV18 with TRBJ2-1, with 8 positions matching TRBD1. CDR1 KGHSH and CDR2 LQKENI come from the germline V gene. The CDR3 runs to 17 residues. With V trimmed by 4 bases and J by 4 bases, 12 bases remained unmatched. DNA of the CDR3: TGTGCCAGCTCACTTGGGACAGGCGGGCCGGGGTACAATGAGCAGTTCTTC. This gives the protein CASSLGTGGPGYNEQFF. The full variable domain, its missing parts supplied by reference TRBV18 and TRBJ2-1, is NAGVMQNPRHLVRRRGQEARLRCSPMKGHSHVYWYRQLPEEGLKFMVYLQKENIIDESGMPKERFSAEFPKEGPSILRIQQVVRGDSAAYFCASSLGTGGPGYNEQFFGPGTRLTVL.

To note about this clone: The sample has other DNA sequences that encode this CDR3 too. The V gene is TRBV15, the J gene TRBJ2-5; 8 bases fit TRBD2. Germline CDR1 and CDR2: LNHNV and YYDKDF (reference sequence). There are 15 residues in the CDR3. Trimming cost V 0 bases and J 2 bases; bases outside gene matches: 2. DNA for the CDR3: TGTGCCACCAGCAGAGATCGCGGGGGGCAAGAGACCCAGTACTTC. It is translated as CATSRDRGGQETQYF. Looking up the rest from reference TRBV15 and TRBJ2-5 gives the full variable domain: DAMVIQNPRYQVTQFGKPVTLSCSQTLNHNVMYWYQQKSSQAPKLLFHYYDKDFNNEADTPDNFQSRRPNTSFCFLDIRSPGLGDTAMYLCATSRDRGGQETQYFGPGTRLLVL.

This clone was picked up a small number of times. The chain joins TRBV4-1 to TRBJ2-7, with D perhaps TRBD2 (5 bases). V lost 4 bases, J lost 6 bases, and 16 bases lay in between. The CDR3 runs to 14 residues. Per germline, CDR1 MGHRA and CDR2 YSYEKL. The CDR3 coding sequence is TGCGCCAGCAGCCTCTTCCCACGGGAAGGCGAGCAGTACGTC. Translating it yields CASSLFPREGEQYV.

The chain is built from TRBV7-9 and TRBJ1-1; the match to TRBD1 covers 9 bases. The CDR3 is 14 amino acids. Looked up from germline, CDR1 is SEHNR and CDR2 is FQNEAQ (reference sequence). With V trimmed by 5 bases and J by 7 bases, 8 bases remained unmatched. The CDR3 nucleotides are TGTGCCAGCAGCCAGGACAGGGGATTGGGTGAAGCTTTCTTT. Translating gives CASSQDRGLGEAFF. The full variable domain, in which reference TRBV7-9 and TRBJ1-1 provide the parts outside the CDR3, is DTGVSQNPRHKITKRGQNVTFRCDPISEHNRLYWYRQTLGQGPEFLTYFQNEAQLEKSRLLSDRFSAERPKGSFSTLEIQRTEQGDSAMYLCASSQDRGLGEAFFGQGTRLTVV.